These 16 T cell receptor beta chains were sequenced from one sample in a study of shared T cell receptors in the human thymus. Clones were read by immunoSEQ multiplex PCR, and TCRdb kept only the in-frame ones, dropping some. Of 450,000 to 650,000 clones listed, approximately 78% are singletons. Separately, the same data were catalogued under a study of human thymus T cells.

Source material: thymocytes. The receptors were sampled from a boy younger than two with a congenital heart defect.

The chain employs TRBV12-1 and TRBJ2-4; the table gives TRBD1 as D, unverified against the DNA. TRBV12-1 is recorded as a pseudogene. CDR3 length equals 15 residues. The CDR3 sequence is CASSFNRVAKNIQYF. CDR3 DNA: TGTGCCAGCAGCTTCAACAGGGTGGCCAAAAACATTCAGTACTTC.

The gene calls are TRBV20-1 and TRBJ2-3, with D possibly TRBD2 on 5 matching bases. Per germline, CDR1 DFQATT and CDR2 SNEGSKA (reference sequence). The CDR3 contains 9 residues. This chain's CDR3 is CTSGDTQYF. The CDR3 nucleotides are TGCACCAGCGGAGATACGCAGTATTTT.

This clone was recorded only once. The V gene is TRBV6-1, the J gene TRBJ2-7; TRBD2 aligns across 7 bases. The CDR3 has 16 residues. The trim removed 4 bases at V and 0 bases at J, leaving 9 bases unmatched. Germline V CDR1 and CDR2: MNHNS, SASEGT. The CDR3 loop reads CASSAGGLADSYEQYF. CDR3 sequence (DNA): TGTGCCAGCAGTGCCGGCGGGCTAGCGGACTCCTACGAGCAGTACTTC.

The chain has TRBV6-1 and TRBJ1-1; a weak D match, TRBD1 (6 bases). V lost 7 bases and J 3 bases, leaving 15 bases between the germline ends. Germline CDR1 and CDR2: MNHNS and SASEGT. The CDR3 runs 14 residues. The CDR3 DNA follows: TGTGCCAGCACCGAGGGGGGGGTGGACACTGAAGCTTTCTTT. Its translation is CASTEGGVDTEAFF.

V gene TRBV4-2 combines with J gene TRBJ2-1; maybe TRBD2 (6 bases). Germline V gene lookup returns CDR1 LGHNA and CDR2 YNFKEQ. The CDR3 is 15 amino acids. Trimming stripped 0 bases from V and 0 bases from J, with 6 bases between. In DNA form, the CDR3 reads TGTGCCAGCAGCCAAGAGCGGGACTCCTACAATGAGCAGTTCTTC. Residues: CASSQERDSYNEQFF.

The rearrangement joins TRBV4-1 to TRBJ2-5; 12 positions match TRBD2. Per the germline V gene, CDR1 is MGHRA and CDR2 is YSYEKL. J was trimmed by 2 bases and V by 0 bases; bases with no gene match: 4. The length of the CDR3 is 17 residues. DNA of the CDR3: TGCGCCAGCAGCCAAGATCTAGCGGGAGGGGGACAAGAGACCCAGTACTTC. Translating gives CASSQDLAGGGQETQYF.

There are a few counts of this clone. The chain combines TRBV19 with TRBJ2-3; 10 bases align to TRBD2. The CDR3 extends over 17 amino acids. Germline-derived CDR1 and CDR2 are LNHDA and SQIVND (reference sequence). V lost 0 bases and J lost 3; bases outside the gene matches: 6. CDR3 sequence: CASSIDPSGSATDTQYF. The DNA of the CDR3 is TGTGCCAGTAGTATAGATCCTAGCGGGAGTGCAACAGATACGCAGTATTTT.

This clone was detected only a few times. The chain recombines TRBV14 with TRBJ1-1; D is possibly TRBD1 (5 bases). The CDR3 sequence is 19 residues long. Germline loops: CDR1 SGHDN, CDR2 FVKESK. The germline V and J ends were trimmed by 0 bases and 1 base, with 21 bases remaining between them. The CDR3 coding sequence is TGTGCCAGCAGCCAAGATCGGGTGAAGGGGCTATCCGAGAACACTGAAGCTTTCTTT. It codes for CASSQDRVKGLSENTEAFF.

CDR3 region: CASSPIAGGTYEQYF. The CDR3, as DNA: TGTGCCAGCAGTCCCATAGCGGGAGGTACTTACGAGCAGTACTTC. V gene TRBV27 combines with J gene TRBJ2-7; 10 positions match TRBD2. The CDR3 covers 15 residues. V gave up 5 bases and J gave up 4 bases; unmatched junction bases: 8. Germline assignment: CDR1 MNHEY and CDR2 SMNVEV (reference sequence).

The J gene is TRBJ2-7, the V gene TRBV28, with D perhaps matching TRBD2 (7 bases). From germline, CDR1 is MDHEN and CDR2 SYDVKM. This CDR3 comprises 14 residues. The V and J ends lost 0 bases and 6 bases respectively, with 12 bases between them. CDR3 nucleotides: TGTGCCAGCAGTTTATGGGGGGGGCGGGGCGAGCAGTACTTC. Protein: CASSLWGGRGEQYF.

The V call is TRBV10-2, the J call TRBJ2-3; possible D gene TRBD2, 5 bases. CDR3 length: 14 amino acids. Germline lookup yields CDR1 WSHSY and CDR2 SAAADI. Between the trimmed V and J ends, which lost 5 bases and 4 bases, there was a span of 13 bases. CDR3 DNA sequence: TGCGCCAGCAGTAGTCCAGACGGGGCAGATACGCAGTATTTT. Translation: CASSSPDGADTQYF.

The V gene is TRBV2, the J gene TRBJ2-7; D is possibly TRBD1 (7 bases). V lost 7 bases and J 2 bases, leaving 15 bases between the germline ends. Germline-derived CDR1 and CDR2 are SNHLY and FYNNEI. This CDR3 spans 14 amino acids. CDR3 amino acids: CASTSGGIPYEQYF. As DNA, the CDR3 is TGTGCCAGCACCTCAGGGGGGATCCCCTACGAGCAGTACTTC.

The chain combines TRBV29-1 with TRBJ1-1; 11 bases align to TRBD1. The CDR3 runs to 16 residues. Losses at the gene ends were 7 bases for V and 3 bases for J; bases not matched to a gene: 13. Per germline, CDR1 SQVTM and CDR2 ANQGSEA. The CDR3 coding sequence is TGCAGCGCCATCCTCCGGGACAGGGGGGAGGACACTGAAGCTTTCTTT. Translation: CSAILRDRGEDTEAFF.

This clone was counted a few times. The chain is built from TRBV29-1 and TRBJ1-1; a weak D match, TRBD1 (5 bases). Germline V gene lookup returns CDR1 SQVTM and CDR2 ANQGSEA. Trimming took off 4 bases at V and 4 bases at J, with 25 bases between the two ends. This CDR3 region has 17 residues. This CDR3 is CSVGLIPREGVGTEAFF. For the CDR3, the DNA is TGCAGCGTTGGGTTAATTCCCAGGGAGGGTGTCGGCACTGAAGCTTTCTTT. The full variable domain, with the rest looked up from reference TRBV29-1 and TRBJ1-1, is SAVISQKPSRDICQRGTSLTIQCQVDSQVTMMFWYRQQPGQSLTLIATANQGSEATYESGFVIDKFPISRPNLTFSTLTVSNMSPEDSSIYLCSVGLIPREGVGTEAFFGQGTRLTVV.

The rearrangement links TRBV4-2 to TRBJ1-2; D is undetermined. V was clipped by 0 bases and J by 6 bases, with 17 bases between them. The germline V gene encodes CDR1 LGHNA and CDR2 YNFKEQ. The CDR3 has 16 amino acids. The CDR3 DNA reads TGTGCCAGCAGCCAAGATTTTTCGAGGGAATCGGATGGCTACACCTTC. This encodes CASSQDFSRESDGYTF.

This chain connects TRBV7-9 to TRBJ2-7; 8 bases are shared with TRBD2. J lost 6 bases, V lost 5 bases, and 6 bases had no gene match. This CDR3 comprises 13 residues. The germline gives CDR1 SEHNR, CDR2 FQNEAQ (reference sequence). CDR3: CASSPTSESEQYF. The DNA of the CDR3 is TGTGCCAGCAGCCCGACTAGCGAATCCGAGCAGTACTTC.